Listed below are T cell receptor beta chains from one sample, sequenced in a study of radiotherapy plus CTLA-4 blockade in lung cancer. The method was immunoSEQ multiplex PCR; TCRdb's version includes in-frame clones alone and lacks a portion of them. The repertoire holds more than 90,000 clones, with 88% as singletons. This material consisted of peripheral blood, taken from a patient treated with radiotherapy plus ipilimumab. Receptors originate from a human donor with non-small cell lung cancer that progressed on radiotherapy plus ipilimumab. The CDR3 runs from the conserved cysteine through the conserved F or W. Size tells how often a clone was seen (once, few, many) or the class of an expanded clone, and some rows leave it out.

j_call,clone_size,v_call,cdr3_aa
TRBJ1-5,NA,TRBV7-2,CASRGQGINQPQHF
TRBJ1-2,NA,TRBV7-2,CASSQTGYYGYTF
TRBJ2-1,NA,TRBV5-8,CASSLDRSSYNEQFF
TRBJ2-3,NA,TRBV29-1,CSGREADTQYF
TRBJ2-3,NA,TRBV2,CASNLLGSSTDTQYF
TRBJ2-7,NA,TRBV7-2,CASSLVLGLGYEQYF
TRBJ2-7,once,TRBV6-1,CASLTGTYEQYF
TRBJ2-5,NA,TRBV2,CASSGTGRPQETQYF
TRBJ2-7,NA,TRBV5-6,CASSPSGTSGRPNSYEQYF
TRBJ2-7,few,TRBV5-1,CASSRGGLAGAEEQYF
TRBJ2-5,NA,TRBV6-6,CASSYGLAAQETQYF
TRBJ2-7,NA,TRBV7-9,CASSLGGRAYEQYF
TRBJ1-1,once,TRBV10-3,CASYSFPNTEAFF